Listed below are T cell receptor beta chains from one sample, sequenced in a study of blood T cell repertoires in COVID-19. Sequenced by immunoSEQ multiplex PCR; TCRdb stores in-frame clones only, minus some. The sample lists 150,000 or so clones; about 85% were seen once. The sequenced material came from peripheral blood. These receptors all stem from a man between 18 and 35 years old with acute or convalescent COVID-19. CDR3s include the opening cysteine and the closing phenylalanine or tryptophan. Size values are once, few and many counts, or a class for expanded clones, and some rows have none.

cdr3_aa: CASSQAEETGTGELFF
j_call: TRBJ2-2
clone_size: few
v_call: TRBV4-1

cdr3_aa: CSVGGSQSGQGFNYGYTF
j_call: TRBJ1-2
clone_size: .
v_call: TRBV29-1

cdr3_aa: CASAGGTEAFF
j_call: TRBJ1-1
clone_size: .
v_call: TRBV6-5

cdr3_aa: CASSPPSRVDGYTF
j_call: TRBJ1-2
clone_size: .
v_call: TRBV28

cdr3_aa: CASSRAPGQETQYF
j_call: TRBJ2-5
clone_size: .
v_call: TRBV19

cdr3_aa: CASRNTPGQGNSPLHF
j_call: TRBJ1-6
clone_size: .
v_call: TRBV5-1

cdr3_aa: CASRKQGSGANVLTF
j_call: TRBJ2-6
clone_size: .
v_call: TRBV7-3

cdr3_aa: CATSRVQSNSPLHF
j_call: TRBJ1-6
clone_size: .
v_call: TRBV15

cdr3_aa: CASSQDKVTSSSSYNEQFF
j_call: TRBJ2-1
clone_size: once
v_call: TRBV4-1

cdr3_aa: CASRRQGAYEQYF
j_call: TRBJ2-7
clone_size: .
v_call: TRBV6-5

cdr3_aa: CASSPQGTETQYF
j_call: TRBJ2-5
clone_size: .
v_call: TRBV18

cdr3_aa: CSASRLAGEQYF
j_call: TRBJ2-7
clone_size: .
v_call: TRBV20-1

cdr3_aa: CASSREGGNTGELFF
j_call: TRBJ2-2
clone_size: .
v_call: TRBV25-1

cdr3_aa: CAWSVQMAGRTEAFF
j_call: TRBJ1-1
clone_size: .
v_call: TRBV30

cdr3_aa: CSASRGGPGEKLFF
j_call: TRBJ1-4
clone_size: .
v_call: TRBV29-1

cdr3_aa: CATSDWRTSGGWTQYF
j_call: TRBJ2-5
clone_size: .
v_call: TRBV24-1